This T cell receptor (beta chain) was captured in a study of blood T cell repertoires in COVID-19. Germline loops: CDR1 KGHSH, CDR2 LQKENI. The CDR3 contains 16 residues. Deletions cut 1 base from V and 10 bases from J, with 22 bases between. Sequencing was performed with immunoSEQ multiplex PCR; in TCRdb, only in-frame clones are kept and a portion is missing. Of some 140,000 clones listed, around 78% are singletons. The V gene is TRBV18, the J gene TRBJ1-1; possible D gene TRBD1, 5 bases. The receptor was isolated from a human donor in a cohort sampled during active COVID-19. The sample comprised peripheral blood. CDR3 protein: CASSPLGDSPLIGAFF. Written as DNA, the CDR3 is TGTGCCAGCTCACCACTAGGTGACAGCCCTTTAATAGGAGCTTTCTTT.